These T cell receptor beta chains were read from a single sample in a study of shared clonotypes between healthy human individuals. Libraries were prepared by immunoSEQ multiplex PCR; TCRdb keeps only in-frame clonotypes and omits some of them. The sample lists roughly 2.5 million clones; more than 90% were seen once. Input material: naive CD4+ T cells sorted from blood. The receptors come from a man between 18 and 29 years old in good health. Both conserved end residues are part of each CDR3. D genes are given only for firm matches. Expanded clones get a size class; other rows say once, few or many, or leave the size out.

size,D,J,V,DNA,CDR3
few,NA,TRBJ1-2,TRBV2,TGTGCCAGCAGTGATAGGGCAGGGAGGAACTATGGCTACACCTTC,CASSDRAGRNYGYTF
NA,TRBD1,TRBJ1-1,TRBV7-2,TGTGCCAGCAGCAGACAGGGGGGGACTGAAGCTTTCTTT,CASSRQGGTEAFF
NA,NA,TRBJ2-5,TRBV7-9,TGTGCCAGCAGCTTAGTGTCCGGGGGAGAGACCCAGTACTTC,CASSLVSGGETQYF
NA,TRBD1,TRBJ1-6,TRBV6-6,TGTGCCAGCAGTATATACAGGGGAAGCTCACCCCTCCACTTT,CASSIYRGSSPLHF
NA,TRBD1,TRBJ1-1,TRBV5-6,TGTGCCAGCAGATTTGGACAGGGGGCACCTGAAGCTTTCTTT,CASRFGQGAPEAFF
NA,NA,TRBJ2-7,TRBV25-1,TGTGCCAGCGGCTACGAGCAGTACTTC,CASGYEQYF
NA,NA,TRBJ1-3,TRBV28,TGTGCCAGCAGCAAGGGCCTTTTCACCATATATTTT,CASSKGLFTIYF
NA,NA,TRBJ2-1,TRBV10-2,TGCGCCAGCAGACCCTTTACCGGGACTTCATACAATGAGCAGTTCTTC,CASRPFTGTSYNEQFF
few,TRBD1,TRBJ1-1,TRBV5-5,TGTGCCAGCAGCTCGACAGGGGCGATGAACACTGAAGCTTTCTTT,CASSSTGAMNTEAFF
NA,TRBD2,TRBJ2-5,TRBV29-1,TGCAGCGCCGCCCTTTTAGCGGGAGGGCCGGAGACCCAGTACTTC,CSAALLAGGPETQYF
NA,NA,TRBJ2-1,TRBV30,TGTGCCTGGAGTTACAGGGAGAATGAGCAGTTCTTC,CAWSYRENEQFF
NA,NA,TRBJ2-3,TRBV6-1,TGTGCCAGCAGTGAAGTCGATGCGCAGTATTTT,CASSEVDAQYF
NA,NA,TRBJ2-5,TRBV30,TGTGCCTGGAGTGTAGCAGGGGAAGGGACCCAGTACTTC,CAWSVAGEGTQYF
NA,NA,TRBJ2-6,TRBV19,TGTGCCAGTAGTATTGGCACTGGGAATGGGGCCAACGTCCTGACTTTC,CASSIGTGNGANVLTF
NA,TRBD1,TRBJ2-6,TRBV4-2,TGTGCCAGCAGCCGTGAGACAGGGGTCGGTGGGGCCAACGTCCTGACTTTC,CASSRETGVGGANVLTF
NA,TRBD2,TRBJ2-7,TRBV4-1,TGCGCCAGCAGCCAAGACGTGACTAGCGGGGGTCCCGAGCAGTACTTC,CASSQDVTSGGPEQYF
NA,TRBD2,TRBJ2-1,TRBV15,TGTGCCACCAGCAGCGGACTAGCGGGAGGCAATGAGCAGTTCTTC,CATSSGLAGGNEQFF
NA,NA,TRBJ2-3,TRBV5-1,TGCGCCAGCGGCACAGATACGCAGTATTTT,CASGTDTQYF
NA,TRBD2,TRBJ2-1,TRBV5-1,TGCGCCAGCAGTTCTCCGGGACTAGCGATATACAATGAGCAGTTCTTC,CASSSPGLAIYNEQFF
NA,NA,TRBJ2-7,TRBV5-4,TGTGCCAGCAGCTTGGCAGGGGACCTCTACGAGCAGTACTTC,CASSLAGDLYEQYF
NA,TRBD1,TRBJ2-2,TRBV2,TGTGCCAGCAGGGGGACAGGGGGTCAAACCGGGGAGCTGTTTTTT,CASRGTGGQTGELFF
NA,NA,TRBJ2-5,TRBV4-1,TGCGCCAGCAGCCAAGAAGACCTGGGAGAGACCCAGTACTTC,CASSQEDLGETQYF
NA,NA,TRBJ1-6,TRBV23-1,TGCGCCAGCAGTCAATCGAAGGGGGGTTGTAATTCACCCCTCCACTTT,CASSQSKGGCNSPLHF
NA,NA,TRBJ1-5,TRBV21-1,TGTGCCAGCAGCAAAGGAGGTAGAAGGGCGAGGGTCAATCAGCCCCAGCATTTT,CASSKGGRRARVNQPQHF
NA,NA,TRBJ1-3,TRBV5-6,TGTGCCAGCAGCTCATTATCCCCCGGGGCTGGAAACACCATATATTTT,CASSSLSPGAGNTIYF
NA,NA,TRBJ2-5,TRBV5-1,TGCGCCAGCAGCCCAACCCATAACGGGGGCGGAGAGACCCAGTACTTC,CASSPTHNGGGETQYF
NA,NA,TRBJ2-7,TRBV30,TGTGCCTGGAGCCAATTTTCGTACGAGCAGTACTTC,CAWSQFSYEQYF
NA,NA,TRBJ1-1,TRBV27,TGTGCCAGCAGGGTTGAGGGTGGTGTGAACACTGAAGCTTTCTTT,CASRVEGGVNTEAFF
NA,TRBD1,TRBJ1-2,TRBV10-3,TGTGCCGGGGGAGACAGGGTGGACGGCTACACCTTC,CAGGDRVDGYTF
NA,NA,TRBJ1-1,TRBV7-2,TGTGCCAGCAGCGCGGACAGGAACACTGAAGCTTTCTTT,CASSADRNTEAFF
NA,TRBD2,TRBJ2-3,TRBV5-4,TGTGCCAGCAGCTTGGGTTTTCTAGCGGGCACAGATACGCAGTATTTT,CASSLGFLAGTDTQYF
NA,NA,TRBJ1-5,TRBV30,TGTGCCTGGAGTGTACGTCTAGGGGATCAGCCCCAGCATTTT,CAWSVRLGDQPQHF
NA,NA,TRBJ2-7,TRBV6-6,TGTGCCAGCAGCAAAACATCCGGGGGCTCCTACGAGCAGTACTTC,CASSKTSGGSYEQYF
once,TRBD1,TRBJ2-3,TRBV9,TGTGCCAGCAGCAAAGCAGGGGGATCGGGTACGCAGTATTTT,CASSKAGGSGTQYF
once,TRBD1,TRBJ2-1,TRBV5-4,TGTGCCAGCAGCTTGGGCAGGGGGCTCTCCTACAATGAGCAGTTCTTC,CASSLGRGLSYNEQFF
NA,NA,TRBJ1-1,TRBV30,TGTGCCTGGGGTCTAACACGGAACACTGAAGCTTTCTTT,CAWGLTRNTEAFF
NA,NA,TRBJ2-7,TRBV19,TGTGCCAGTAAGGCAGACACCGGCTCCTACGAGCAGTACTTC,CASKADTGSYEQYF
NA,NA,TRBJ2-3,TRBV6-6,TGTGCCAGCACTACCTTCACAGATACGCAGTATTTT,CASTTFTDTQYF
NA,TRBD1,TRBJ2-7,TRBV14,TGTGCCAGCAGCCGCTTCGGGCAGGGGGCAAGTGAGCAGTACTTC,CASSRFGQGASEQYF
NA,NA,TRBJ1-2,TRBV25-1,TGTGCCAGCACGGGGAGGGGTTTATTACCTGGCTACACCTTC,CASTGRGLLPGYTF
NA,NA,TRBJ1-2,TRBV6-1,TGTGCCAGCAGTGATATGGGTATACAGGGAACTAACTATGGCTACACCTTC,CASSDMGIQGTNYGYTF